This T cell receptor beta chain derives from a study of T cells in Graves' hyperthyroidism and ophthalmopathy. Looking at the study overall: Peripheral blood specimens were obtained at initial diagnosis, prior to any treatment.

What was amplified from RNA transcripts were TCR beta CDR3 regions. First-round RT-PCR with HTBI primers amplified the TCR CDR3 region. TCRdb redid the calling of the multiplex PCR reads with MiXCR, one entry per CDR3 protein. This sample carries approximately 400,000 distinct CDR3 sequences, 15% to 18% of them seen once, and the ten largest clones take 25% to 35%. This clonotype was picked up many times. The antigen remains unidentified. Points from the study as a whole: Also found in blood were most expanded thyroid clonotypes above 0.001.

Germline V gives CDR1 LGHDT, CDR2 YNNKEL (reference sequence). Trimming stripped 5 bases from V and 9 bases from J, with 23 bases between. The CDR3 extends over 15 amino acids. This TCR came from a woman aged 18-30 years with Graves' hyperthyroidism that later progressed to Graves' ophthalmopathy. This chain connects TRBV3-1 to TRBJ2-7, with D possibly being TRBD2 (6 bases). The specimen was blood. CDR3 DNA: TGTGCCAGCAGCGCAATGGTGCGGGGTTCCGTCGCGCAGTACTTC. It yields the protein CASSAMVRGSVAQYF.